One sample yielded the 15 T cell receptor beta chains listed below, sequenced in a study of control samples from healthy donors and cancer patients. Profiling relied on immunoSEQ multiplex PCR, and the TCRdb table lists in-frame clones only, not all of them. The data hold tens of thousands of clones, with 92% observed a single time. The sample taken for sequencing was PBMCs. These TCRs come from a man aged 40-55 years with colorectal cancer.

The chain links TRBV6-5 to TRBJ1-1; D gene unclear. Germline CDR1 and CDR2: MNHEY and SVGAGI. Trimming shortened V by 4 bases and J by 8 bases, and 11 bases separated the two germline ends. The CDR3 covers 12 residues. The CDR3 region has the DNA TGTGCCAGCAGTTCTCCACAGACCGAAGCTTTCTTT. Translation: CASSSPQTEAFF.

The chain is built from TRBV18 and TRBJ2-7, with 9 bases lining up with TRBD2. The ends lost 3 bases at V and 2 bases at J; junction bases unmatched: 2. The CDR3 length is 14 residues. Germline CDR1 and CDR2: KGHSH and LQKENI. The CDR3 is CASSPGLAAYEQYF. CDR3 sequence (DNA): TGTGCCAGCTCACCGGGACTAGCCGCCTACGAGCAGTACTTC.

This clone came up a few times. CDR3 residues: CAISETGKLFF. CDR3 DNA sequence: TGTGCCATCAGTGAGACAGGGAAACTGTTTTTT. The chain has TRBV10-3 and TRBJ1-4; a weak D match, TRBD1 (6 bases). The CDR3 runs 11 residues. The germline gives CDR1 ENHRY, CDR2 SYGVKD. Trimming stripped 2 bases from V and 11 bases from J, with 6 bases between.

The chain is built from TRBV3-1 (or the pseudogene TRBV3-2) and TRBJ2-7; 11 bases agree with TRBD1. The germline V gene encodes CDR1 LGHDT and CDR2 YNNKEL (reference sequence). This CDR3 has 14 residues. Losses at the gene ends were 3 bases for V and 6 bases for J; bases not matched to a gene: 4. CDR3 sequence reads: CASSHGQGAGEQYF. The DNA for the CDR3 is TGTGCCAGCAGCCATGGACAGGGGGCCGGCGAGCAGTACTTC.

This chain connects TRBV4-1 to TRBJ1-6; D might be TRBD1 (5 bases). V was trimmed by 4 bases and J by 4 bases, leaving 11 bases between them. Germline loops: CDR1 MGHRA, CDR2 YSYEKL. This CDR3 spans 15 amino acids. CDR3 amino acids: CASSRDQPYNSPLHF. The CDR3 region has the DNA TGCGCCAGCAGCCGGGACCAACCTTATAATTCACCCCTCCACTTT.

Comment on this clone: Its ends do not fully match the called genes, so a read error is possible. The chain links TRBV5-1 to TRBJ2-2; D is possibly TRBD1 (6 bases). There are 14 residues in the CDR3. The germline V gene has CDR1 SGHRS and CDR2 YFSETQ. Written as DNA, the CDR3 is TGCGCCAGCAGTTTGGACAGGAACACCGGGGAGCTGTTTTTT. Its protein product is CASSLDRNTGELFF.

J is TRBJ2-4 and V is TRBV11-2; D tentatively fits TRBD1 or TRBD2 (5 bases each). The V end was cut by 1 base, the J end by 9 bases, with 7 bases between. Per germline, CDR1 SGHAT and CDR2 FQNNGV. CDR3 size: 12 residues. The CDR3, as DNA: TGTGCCAGCAGCTTAGGGGGGAGCATTCAGTACTTC. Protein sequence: CASSLGGSIQYF.

CDR3 protein: CASSESSGPRVSPLHF. The CDR3 coding sequence is TGTGCCAGCAGTGAATCTTCAGGGCCACGGGTTTCACCCCTCCACTTT. The chain carries TRBV2 and TRBJ1-6; D perhaps matches TRBD1 (5 bases). The germline V and J ends were trimmed by 2 bases and 9 bases, with 17 bases remaining between them. Per the germline V gene, CDR1 is SNHLY and CDR2 is FYNNEI. CDR3 length equals 16 residues.

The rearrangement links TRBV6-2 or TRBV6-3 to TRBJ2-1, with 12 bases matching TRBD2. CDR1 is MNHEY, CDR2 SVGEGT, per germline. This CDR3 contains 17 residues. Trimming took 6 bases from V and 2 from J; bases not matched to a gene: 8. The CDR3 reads CASSDLLAGGTYNEQFF. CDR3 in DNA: TGTGCCAGCAGCGACCTCCTAGCGGGGGGGACCTACAATGAGCAGTTCTTC.

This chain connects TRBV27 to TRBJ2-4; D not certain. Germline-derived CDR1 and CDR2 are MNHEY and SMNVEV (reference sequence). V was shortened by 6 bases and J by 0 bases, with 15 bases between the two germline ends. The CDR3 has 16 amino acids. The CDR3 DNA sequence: TGTGCCAGCAGCCACTACAGAGATCTAGCCAAAAACATTCAGTACTTC. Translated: CASSHYRDLAKNIQYF.

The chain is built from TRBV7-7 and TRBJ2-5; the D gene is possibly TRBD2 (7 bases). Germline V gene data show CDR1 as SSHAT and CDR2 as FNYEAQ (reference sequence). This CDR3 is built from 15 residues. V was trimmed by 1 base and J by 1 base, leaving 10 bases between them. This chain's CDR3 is CASSLEGGPQETQYF. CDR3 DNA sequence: TGTGCCAGCAGCTTAGAGGGGGGGCCCCAAGAGACCCAGTACTTC.

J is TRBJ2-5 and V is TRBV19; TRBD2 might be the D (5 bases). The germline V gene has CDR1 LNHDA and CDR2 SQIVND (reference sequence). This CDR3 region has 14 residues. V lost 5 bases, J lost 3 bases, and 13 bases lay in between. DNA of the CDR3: TGTGCCAGTAGTGCCAACCCCGGGAAAGAGACCCAGTACTTC. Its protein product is CASSANPGKETQYF. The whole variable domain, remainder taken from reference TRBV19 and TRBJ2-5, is DGGITQSPKYLFRKEGQNVTLSCEQNLNHDAMYWYRQDPGQGLRLIYYSQIVNDFQKGDIAEGYSVSREKKESFPLTVTSAQKNPTAFYLCASSANPGKETQYFGPGTRLLVL.

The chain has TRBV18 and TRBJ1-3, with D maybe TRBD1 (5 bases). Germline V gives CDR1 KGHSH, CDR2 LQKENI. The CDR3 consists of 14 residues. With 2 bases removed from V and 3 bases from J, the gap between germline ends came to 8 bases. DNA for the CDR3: TGTGCCAGCTCACCAACAGGAGATGGAAACACCATATATTTT. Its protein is CASSPTGDGNTIYF.

The CDR3 nucleotides read TGTGCCAGCTCATCCTTGTCCAGGTCGAGCTCCTACGAGCAGTACTTC. Its translation is CASSSLSRSSSYEQYF. The genes are TRBV18 and TRBJ2-7; no clear D. The CDR3 spans 16 residues. Germline CDR1 KGHSH, CDR2 LQKENI. Trimming took off 5 bases at V and 0 bases at J, with 17 bases between the two ends.

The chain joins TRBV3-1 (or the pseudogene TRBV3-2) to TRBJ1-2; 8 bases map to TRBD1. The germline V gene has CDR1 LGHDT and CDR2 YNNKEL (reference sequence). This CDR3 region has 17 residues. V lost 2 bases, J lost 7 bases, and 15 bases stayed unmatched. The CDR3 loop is CASSQRVDRVLNGGYTF. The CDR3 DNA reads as TGTGCCAGCAGCCAAAGAGTGGACAGGGTATTGAACGGTGGCTACACCTTC.